This T cell receptor (beta chain) was found in a study of T cell changes during pregnancy in multiple sclerosis. CDR1 SGHRS and CDR2 YFSETQ come from the germline V gene. The ends were cut back, 6 bases at V and 3 bases at J, with 17 bases in the middle. The CDR3 spans 15 residues. Profiled with immunoSEQ multiplex PCR; TCRdb holds only in-frame clones, not every one. Of some 64,000 clones in the sample, approximately 90% were seen once. The V and J genes are TRBV5-1 and TRBJ2-3, with D possibly being TRBD2 (7 bases). The specimen comprised peripheral blood, sampled after pregnancy. This clonotype was sampled from a female donor with multiple sclerosis, enrolled in a pregnancy study. The CDR3 sequence: CASTMSGEGTDTQYF. CDR3 nucleotides: TGCGCCAGCACAATGTCAGGGGAGGGGACAGATACGCAGTATTTT.